The 12 T cell receptor beta chains reported below all come from one sample, sequenced in a study of human T cells and chemical hapten exposure. The time point: pre-sensitization, week 0. The treatment was: therapeutic diphenylcyclopropenone sensitization with weekly scalp DPC. TCRdb re-called the RACE reads with MiXCR, one entry per CDR3 protein. The repertoire consists of 350,000 to 450,000 distinct CDR3 sequences, with 4.5% to 5.5% occurring once and the leading ten covering about 2.5%. The sequencing here drew on whole blood, taken in connection with sensitization to the hapten diphenylcyclopropenone (DPC). The source of these receptors is a woman in her forties or fifties with alopecia areata. Some clones in this sample may be carry-over from other donors' samples.

This clonotype was recorded at least ten times. The V gene is TRBV29-1, the J gene TRBJ1-2; tentative D call: TRBD1 (6 bases). V was shortened by 6 bases and J by 2 bases, with 10 bases between the two germline ends. Germline CDR1 and CDR2: SQVTM and ANQGSEA. The length of the CDR3 is 12 residues. The CDR3 DNA sequence: TGCAGCGTAGGACAGACCAACTATGGCTACACCTTC. Translated, it gives CSVGQTNYGYTF.

The chain has TRBV3-1 and TRBJ2-3; 10 bases match TRBD2. V gave up 4 bases and J gave up 8 bases; unmatched junction bases: 12. The CDR3 loop spans 16 amino acids. Germline CDR1 is LGHDT and CDR2 is YNNKEL (reference sequence). DNA of the CDR3: TGTGCCAGCAGCCCCCCAGCGGGAGGGCCATTGGGTACGCAGTATTTT. Amino acid sequence: CASSPPAGGPLGTQYF.

The sample holds many counts of this clonotype. The chain has TRBV5-1 and TRBJ2-5, with 7 bases fitting TRBD1. The CDR3 runs to 14 residues. CDR1 SGHRS and CDR2 YFSETQ come from the germline V gene. Trimming removed 4 bases from V and 3 bases from J; junction bases left unmatched: 6. CDR3 nucleotide sequence: TGCGCCAGCAGCCCGGCCGGGACAGAAGAGACCCAGTACTTC. Encoded protein: CASSPAGTEETQYF.

This clonotype was seen many times. The chain combines TRBV10-3 with TRBJ2-5; D may match TRBD1 or TRBD2 (5 bases each). The CDR3 is 14 amino acids. Trimming stripped 3 bases from V and 1 base from J, with 9 bases between. CDR1 is ENHRY, CDR2 SYGVKD, per germline. CDR3 nucleotides: TGTGCCATCAGTGACGTGGGGACCCAAGAGACCCAGTACTTC. It yields the protein CAISDVGTQETQYF.

This clonotype was seen at least ten times. The chain links TRBV10-3 to TRBJ2-7; D gene uncertain. Between the trimmed V and J ends, which lost 6 bases and 5 bases, there was a span of 8 bases. The germline V gene has CDR1 ENHRY and CDR2 SYGVKD. CDR3 length equals 11 residues. The CDR3 loop reads CAISDNDEQYF. The CDR3 DNA reads TGTGCCATCAGCGATAATGACGAGCAGTACTTC.

The table lists this clonotype with a few counts. The chain recombines TRBV3-1 with TRBJ1-2; D unclear. This CDR3 is 14 amino acids long. V lost 2 bases, J lost 4 bases, and 11 bases lay in between. Germline assignment: CDR1 LGHDT and CDR2 YNNKEL (reference sequence). CDR3 bases: TGTGCCAGCAGCCAATTGCCCGACTCCTATGGCTACACCTTC. It specifies CASSQLPDSYGYTF.

There are a few counts of this clonotype. This sequence joins TRBV5-5 and TRBJ1-5; TRBD1 matches 9 bases. The CDR3 totals 15 residues. Germline V lookup: CDR1 SGHKS, CDR2 YYEKEE (reference sequence). The junction had 7 bases not matched to a gene; V was cut back by 4 bases and J by 5 bases. Here the CDR3 reads CASSADRGYYQPQHF. CDR3 nucleotide sequence: TGTGCCAGCAGCGCGGACAGGGGTTATTATCAGCCCCAGCATTTT.

This clonotype was counted ten times or more. The chain couples TRBV4-1 to TRBJ1-2; no definite D call. The CDR3 loop spans 14 amino acids. The germline CDR1 and CDR2 sequences are MGHRA and YSYEKL. V was clipped by 0 bases and J by 1 base, with 6 bases between them. CDR3 sequence (DNA): TGCGCCAGCAGCCAAGACGGAGTTAACTATGGCTACACCTTC. Amino acid sequence: CASSQDGVNYGYTF.

The rearrangement joins TRBV3-1 to TRBJ1-1; the D is unclear. The germline CDR1 and CDR2 sequences are LGHDT and YNNKEL (reference sequence). V was pared by 4 bases and J by 4 bases, with 10 bases between. The CDR3 has 13 residues. The CDR3 nucleotides are TGTGCCAGCAGCCGACTTCAGGCCACTGAAGCTTTCTTT. The encoded protein is CASSRLQATEAFF. Full variable domain (missing parts from reference TRBV3-1 and TRBJ1-1): DTAVSQTPKYLVTQMGNDKSIKCEQNLGHDTMYWYKQDSKKFLKIMFSYNNKELIINETVPNRFSPKSPDKAHLNLHINSLELGDSAVYFCASSRLQATEAFFGQGTRLTVV.

The rearrangement uses TRBV20-1 and TRBJ2-3; D is undetermined. In germline, CDR1 is DFQATT, CDR2 SNEGSKA (reference sequence). Trimming cost V 6 bases and J 0 bases, with 7 bases left between them. CDR3 length: 12 amino acids. DNA of the CDR3: TGCAGTGCGATGAGCAGCACAGATACGCAGTATTTT. It yields the protein CSAMSSTDTQYF.

This clonotype was counted a few times. V is TRBV5-1 and J is TRBJ2-3; D is undetermined. Trimming pared 6 bases from V and 3 bases from J, leaving 17 bases between. Germline CDR1 reads SGHRS; CDR2 reads YFSETQ. The CDR3 is 15 residues long. The CDR3 protein is CASNGFPSGTDTQYF. The CDR3 DNA follows: TGCGCCAGCAACGGTTTTCCGTCAGGAACAGATACGCAGTATTTT. The variable domain in full, completed from reference TRBV5-1 and TRBJ2-3, reads KAGVTQTPRYLIKTRGQQVTLSCSPISGHRSVSWYQQTPGQGLQFLFEYFSETQRNKGNFPGRFSGRQFSNSRSEMNVSTLELGDSALYLCASNGFPSGTDTQYFGPGTRLTVL.

To note about this clonotype: A read error is possible here, since a much larger clone lies one base away. V gene TRBV6-2 or TRBV6-3 combines with J gene TRBJ1-1; D is uncertain. The germline V gene encodes CDR1 MNHEY and CDR2 SVGEGT. The CDR3 length is 18 residues. Here the CDR3 DNA reads TGTGCCAGCAAATTCAGCCGACGAGACACATTAAGGAACACTGAAGCTTCCTTT. Translated, it gives CASKFSRRDTLRNTEASF.